This T cell receptor beta chain came from a study of shared clonotypes between healthy human individuals. For this clone: The antigen is not known. This sample also contains other DNA sequences that code for the same CDR3.

Repertoires were generated with immunoSEQ multiplex PCR, while TCRdb's copy carries only in-frame clones and drops some. There are fewer than 1.8 million clones in the sample; about 98.5% occur only once, and 0.36% lies in the top ten. Germline V gives CDR1 SGHNT, CDR2 YENEEA. Trimming removed 1 base from V and 3 bases from J; junction bases left unmatched: 1. The CDR3 contains 16 residues. Findings of the study overall: In contrast to clonotypes shared by all four donors, non-shared clonotypes had lower generation probabilities.

The source material was naive CD4+ T cells sorted from blood. Subset specified: CD45RA+ positively selected. The chain employs TRBV11-3 and TRBJ2-3; 13 nucleotides agree with TRBD2. The source of this sequence is a young man in good health. In DNA form, the CDR3 reads TGTGCCAGCAGCTTAGGACTAGCGGGAGGTACAGATACGCAGTATTTT. It codes for CASSLGLAGGTDTQYF.